The 12 T cell receptor beta chains below were found in one sample sequenced in a study of cytomegalovirus exposure and HLA in healthy donors. Primers for the PCR totalled 60 Vbeta and 13 Jbeta. TCRdb keeps only in-frame clones here, not all; method: immunoSEQ multiplex PCR. The sample holds 80,000 to 130,000 clones, about 70% seen once. Sequenced material: PBMCs. The receptors originated from a woman aged 18-29 years in good health and CMV-seropositive.

This clone was seen only once. This chain connects TRBV5-6 to TRBJ2-7; D ambiguous. V shed 0 bases and J shed 4 bases, with 5 bases lying between them. CDR3 length equals 12 residues. Germline V lookup: CDR1 SGHDT, CDR2 YYEEEE. CDR3 sequence (DNA): TGTGCCAGCAGCTTGGCCAGATACGAGCAGTACTTC. It yields the protein CASSLARYEQYF.

The chain links TRBV28 to TRBJ2-7; 10 bases agree with TRBD2. The CDR3 extends over 15 amino acids. The V segment lost 2 bases and the J segment 3 bases; nucleotides outside the gene matches: 4. CDR1 MDHEN and CDR2 SYDVKM come from the germline V gene. CDR3 protein: CASSLMASGSYEQYF. The CDR3 DNA is TGTGCCAGCAGTTTAATGGCTAGCGGGAGCTACGAGCAGTACTTC.

This clone was observed a handful of times. The chain recombines TRBV18 with TRBJ1-5, with TRBD1 matching 12 bases. CDR1 and CDR2 from the germline V gene are KGHSH and LQKENI. V trimming: 2 bases; J trimming: 6 bases; junction bases outside the gene matches: 5. This CDR3 region has 16 residues. CDR3 in amino acids: CASSPGTGGTGQPQHF. The CDR3 bases are TGTGCCAGCTCACCAGGGACAGGGGGCACGGGTCAGCCCCAGCATTTT.

This clone has a single count. The chain recombines TRBV19 with TRBJ2-1; 16 bases map to TRBD2. The CDR3 has 18 amino acids. Trimming at V came to 1 base and at J to 2 bases, leaving 2 bases not matched to a gene. Germline lookup yields CDR1 LNHDA and CDR2 SQIVND (reference sequence). The CDR3 here is CASSIGGLAGGPYNEQFF. In DNA, the CDR3 is TGTGCCAGTAGTATAGGGGGACTAGCGGGAGGGCCCTACAATGAGCAGTTCTTC.

V usage is TRBV5-1 and J usage is TRBJ2-7; 11 nucleotides match TRBD2. This CDR3 is 15 amino acids long. The germline V gene has CDR1 SGHRS and CDR2 YFSETQ. V shed 5 bases, J shed 3 bases, and the junction held 7 bases outside the gene matches. The CDR3 DNA sequence: TGCGCCAGCAGTGCAACTAGCGGGAGTGTCTACGAGCAGTACTTC. Its translation: CASSATSGSVYEQYF.

This clone was counted a single time. J is TRBJ2-1 and V is TRBV7-9, with D unclear. CDR3 length equals 11 residues. The germline V gene has CDR1 SEHNR and CDR2 FQNEAQ (reference sequence). Trimming removed 6 bases at V and 5 bases at J, with 5 bases between. The CDR3 sequence is CASSFNNEQFF. The CDR3 nucleotides read TGTGCCAGCAGTTTTAACAATGAGCAGTTCTTC.

This chain joins TRBV28 and TRBJ2-1; unclear D gene. CDR1 is MDHEN, CDR2 SYDVKM, per germline. The CDR3 covers 11 residues. Trimming removed 6 bases at V and 6 bases at J, with 6 bases between. In DNA form, the CDR3 reads TGTGCCAGCAGGGGCCGCAATGAGCAGTTCTTC. It encodes CASRGRNEQFF.

This rearrangement joins TRBV6-4 to TRBJ2-2; 12 bases are a match to TRBD2. This CDR3 is built from 15 residues. V was pared by 6 bases and J by 6 bases, with 5 bases of the junction left unmatched. The germline V gene encodes CDR1 MRHNA and CDR2 SNTAGT. This chain's CDR3 is CASSKTSGSSGELFF. The CDR3 DNA reads as TGTGCCAGCAGCAAGACTAGCGGGAGTTCCGGGGAGCTGTTTTTT.

This clone was seen just once. This chain links TRBV5-1 with TRBJ1-1; D perhaps matches TRBD1 (6 bases). Germline loops: CDR1 SGHRS, CDR2 YFSETQ. The V and J ends lost 4 bases and 7 bases respectively, with 17 bases between them. The CDR3 runs 14 residues. In DNA, the CDR3 is TGCGCCAGCAGCGGAACAGGGTCCCCCAGTGAAGCTTTCTTT. Its translation: CASSGTGSPSEAFF.

V gene TRBV6-1 combines with J gene TRBJ1-3; D unresolved. Between the trimmed V and J ends, which lost 4 bases and 0 bases, there was a span of 10 bases. Germline V CDR1 and CDR2: MNHNS, SASEGT. This CDR3 region has 15 residues. The CDR3 loop is CASSVKILSGNTIYF. CDR3 DNA: TGTGCCAGCAGTGTGAAGATACTCTCTGGAAACACCATATATTTT.

In DNA form, the CDR3 reads TGCGCCAGCAGCCAAATACTAGCGGCTGAGCAGTTCTTC. It translates to CASSQILAAEQFF. This rearrangement joins TRBV4-3 to TRBJ2-1, with 8 bases that match TRBD2. The germline V gene has CDR1 LGHNA and CDR2 YSLEER. With V trimmed by 2 bases and J by 9 bases, 3 bases remained unmatched. The CDR3 sequence is 13 residues long.

The genes are TRBV5-8 and TRBJ2-1, with 9 bases lining up with TRBD2. The V gene's germline CDR1 is SGHTS and CDR2 YDEGEE. With V trimmed by 0 bases and J by 2 bases, 6 bases remained unmatched. The CDR3 has 17 amino acids. The CDR3 spells CASSLARGGAPYNEQFF. CDR3 bases: TGTGCCAGCAGCTTGGCGCGCGGGGGGGCCCCCTACAATGAGCAGTTCTTC.